The 12 T cell receptor beta chains below all came from one sample that was sequenced in a study of a mutant IDH1 vaccine in newly diagnosed glioma. No antigens are known for them. TCRdb keeps only in-frame clones here, not all; method: immunoSEQ multiplex PCR. The table lists tens of thousands of clones, approximately 85% of them singletons. Time point noted: week 23, last vaccination. The vaccine gave 300 ug of a 20-mer mutant IDH1 peptide subcutaneously per dose. Sequences were derived from PBMCs, sampled from a glioma patient whose treatment included an IDH1 peptide vaccine. These receptors all stem from a woman aged 50 to 65 with glioma.

This clone was detected a few times. The J gene is TRBJ1-5, the V gene TRBV5-5; possible D gene TRBD1, 6 bases. Germline loops: CDR1 SGHKS, CDR2 YYEKEE (reference sequence). Trimming took off 2 bases at V and 0 bases at J, with 15 bases between the two ends. The CDR3 covers 17 residues. CDR3: CASSLTGHGNSNQPQHF. The CDR3 DNA reads TGTGCCAGCAGCTTAACGGGACATGGGAATAGCAATCAGCCCCAGCATTTT.

The chain links TRBV9 to TRBJ2-7; D is unresolved. Trimming stripped 0 bases from V and 5 bases from J, with 15 bases between. This CDR3 contains 15 residues. Germline V lookup: CDR1 SGDLS, CDR2 YYNGEE. The CDR3 reads CASSVGASRVDEQYF. As DNA, the CDR3 is TGTGCCAGCAGCGTAGGGGCTTCTCGTGTCGACGAGCAGTACTTC.

V gene TRBV6-1 combines with J gene TRBJ2-3; 13 bases fit TRBD2. The V gene's germline CDR1 is MNHNS and CDR2 SASEGT. J gave up 5 bases and V 5 bases, and 4 bases lay outside the gene matches. The CDR3 is 15 residues long. Written as DNA, the CDR3 is TGTGCCAGCAGTTCACTAGCGGGAGGGCAAGATACGCAGTATTTT. This translates into CASSSLAGGQDTQYF.

This clone was counted a few times. The CDR3 loop reads CAGRAGPLGNQPQHF. The CDR3 DNA reads TGTGCCGGACGAGCTGGGCCTTTAGGCAATCAGCCCCAGCATTTT. J is TRBJ1-5 and V is TRBV6-6; no clear D gene. Trimming removed 11 bases at V and 2 bases at J, with 19 bases between. CDR1 and CDR2 (germline): MNHNY, SVGAGI (reference sequence). This CDR3 spans 15 amino acids.

The V call is TRBV29-1, the J call TRBJ2-1; D gene uncertain. From germline, CDR1 is SQVTM and CDR2 ANQGSEA. The CDR3 is 12 amino acids. Trimming stripped 6 bases from V and 1 base from J, with 7 bases between. CDR3 sequence (DNA): TGCAGCGTACGTGGGTCCTACAATGAGCAGTTCTTC. It codes for CSVRGSYNEQFF.

The chain recombines TRBV7-9 with TRBJ1-5; TRBD1 agrees at 9 bases. Germline V gene data show CDR1 as SEHNR and CDR2 as FQNEAQ (reference sequence). This CDR3 region has 16 residues. J gave up 5 bases and V 5 bases, and 10 bases lay outside the gene matches. The CDR3 loop is CASSQGDRDSDQPQHF. CDR3 DNA: TGTGCCAGCAGCCAGGGGGACAGGGATTCCGATCAGCCCCAGCATTTT.

The chain combines TRBV5-4 with TRBJ2-5, with D possibly matching TRBD2 (5 bases). The J call may be in error: the DNA end matches TRBJ2-7 better. Germline CDR1 is SGHNT and CDR2 is YYREEE (reference sequence). CDR3 length equals 13 residues. The CDR3 DNA sequence: TGTGCCAGCAGCTTGCCAACTAGCTACGAGCAGTACTTC. The encoded protein is CASSLPTSYEQYF.

The V gene is TRBV11-3, the J gene TRBJ2-6, with no clear D. Trimming removed 6 bases from V and 2 bases from J, with 2 bases in between. Germline CDR1 and CDR2: SGHNT and YENEEA. The CDR3 length is 12 residues. The CDR3 DNA is TGTGCCAGCAGTGCTGGGGCCAACGTCCTGACTTTC. This encodes CASSAGANVLTF.

In its sample, this clone was seen a few times. J is TRBJ2-5 and V is TRBV19; D perhaps matches TRBD1 (6 bases). The germline V gene has CDR1 LNHDA and CDR2 SQIVND (reference sequence). V lost 3 bases, J lost 4 bases, and 15 bases lay in between. The length of the CDR3 is 15 residues. The CDR3 here is CASSITLGGLETQYF. CDR3 coding DNA: TGTGCCAGTAGTATTACCCTAGGGGGTCTAGAGACCCAGTACTTC.

CDR3 residues: CASAIWGFNSPLHF. Written as DNA, the CDR3 is TGTGCCAGCGCAATTTGGGGGTTTAATTCACCCCTCCACTTT. The V and J genes are TRBV6-5 and TRBJ1-6; possibly TRBD1 for D (5 bases). The V end was cut by 8 bases, the J end by 6 bases, with 14 bases between. This CDR3 contains 14 residues. Germline-derived CDR1 and CDR2 are MNHEY and SVGAGI.

V usage is TRBV6-5 and J usage is TRBJ1-5; 9 nucleotides line up with TRBD1. CDR3 size: 14 residues. Germline CDR1 MNHEY, CDR2 SVGAGI. Losses at the gene ends were 2 bases for V and 6 bases for J; bases not matched to a gene: 2. CDR3 in amino acids: CASSYGDRVQPQHF. The DNA of the CDR3 is TGTGCCAGCAGTTACGGGGACAGGGTTCAGCCCCAGCATTTT.

V usage is TRBV9 and J usage is TRBJ1-1; possibly TRBD1 for D (5 bases). The CDR3 extends over 15 amino acids. Trimming removed 4 bases from V and 1 base from J, with 14 bases in between. Germline CDR1 and CDR2: SGDLS and YYNGEE. CDR3 bases: TGTGCCAGCAGCCTTAAGGGGCGGCAGAACACTGAAGCTTTCTTT. Translated: CASSLKGRQNTEAFF.